These 20 T cell receptor beta chains share one sample of origin, sequenced in a study of blood T cell repertoires in COVID-19. Generated by immunoSEQ multiplex PCR, the TCRdb table keeps only in-frame clones and is missing some. The sample has roughly 46,000 clones; 75% to 90% are singletons. The sequenced sample was peripheral blood. Receptors originate from a human donor in a cohort sampled during active COVID-19. The donor label of this sample is uncertain.

The chain joins TRBV29-1 to TRBJ1-1; 7 nucleotides line up with TRBD1. The CDR3 loop spans 12 amino acids. The ends lost 4 bases at V and 7 bases at J; junction bases unmatched: 6. CDR1 is SQVTM, CDR2 ANQGSEA, per germline. CDR3 sequence reads: CSVATGALEAFF. The CDR3 DNA reads as TGCAGCGTTGCCACAGGGGCTCTTGAAGCTTTCTTT.

V is TRBV11-2 and J is TRBJ2-7; 9 bases line up with TRBD2. CDR3 length: 15 residues. Germline V gene lookup returns CDR1 SGHAT and CDR2 FQNNGV. V shed 3 bases and J 5 bases; nucleotides not matched to a gene: 8. CDR3 DNA: TGTGCCAGCAGCTTGGCGGGGGGGCCTAGAAACGAGCAGTACTTC. Amino acid sequence: CASSLAGGPRNEQYF.

V is TRBV7-6 and J is TRBJ1-5; D is possibly TRBD1 (5 bases). V was clipped by 8 bases and J by 4 bases, with 21 bases between them. CDR1 is SGHVS, CDR2 FNYEAQ, per germline. The CDR3 is 16 amino acids. Here the CDR3 reads CASATGGDQRNQPQHF. The CDR3 DNA reads as TGTGCCAGCGCCACCGGAGGGGATCAGAGGAATCAGCCCCAGCATTTT.

This chain joins TRBV7-8 and TRBJ2-7, with 8 bases that match TRBD2. This CDR3 has 14 residues. With 3 bases clipped from V and 5 bases from J, the junction kept 6 bases outside the gene matches. Germline V gene data show CDR1 as SGHVS and CDR2 as FQNEAQ. The CDR3 region is CASSLGLGSDEQYF. Written as DNA, the CDR3 is TGTGCCAGCAGCTTGGGACTAGGCAGTGACGAGCAGTACTTC.

This clone is termed medium-sized. This chain connects TRBV5-6 to TRBJ2-1; TRBD1 matches 11 bases. CDR3 length: 17 residues. V lost 3 bases, J lost 8 bases, and 13 bases stayed unmatched. Looked up from germline, CDR1 is SGHDT and CDR2 is YYEEEE. CDR3 loop: CASSSAPGTGGSYEQFF. The CDR3 DNA reads TGTGCCAGCAGCTCAGCCCCCGGGACAGGGGGTAGCTATGAGCAGTTCTTC. Complete variable domain (other parts from reference TRBV5-6 and TRBJ2-1): DAGVTQSPTHLIKTRGQQVTLRCSPKSGHDTVSWYQQALGQGPQFIFQYYEEEERQRGNFPDRFSGHQFPNYSSELNVNALLLGDSALYLCASSSAPGTGGSYEQFFGPGTRLTVL.

The chain carries TRBV5-6 and TRBJ2-1, with D possibly being TRBD1 (6 bases). This CDR3 has 17 amino acids. In germline, CDR1 is SGHDT, CDR2 YYEEEE. V was cut by 1 base and J by 6 bases, with 20 bases left in between. CDR3 in amino acids: CASSLQGRGKKGNEQFF. CDR3 in DNA: TGTGCCAGCAGCTTGCAGGGCAGGGGCAAAAAGGGCAATGAGCAGTTCTTC.

The V and J genes are TRBV6-2 or TRBV6-3 and TRBJ1-5, with a tentative D call TRBD1 (5 bases). The V gene's germline CDR1 is MNHEY and CDR2 SVGEGT. The CDR3 runs to 14 residues. V was clipped by 6 bases and J by 3 bases, with 12 bases between them. The CDR3 protein is CASSQPGPNQPQHF. In DNA, the CDR3 is TGTGCCAGCAGCCAACCAGGGCCCAATCAGCCCCAGCATTTT.

The gene calls are TRBV9 and TRBJ2-1, with 7 bases that match TRBD1. The junction had 15 bases not matched to a gene; V was cut back by 3 bases and J by 6 bases. Germline assignment: CDR1 SGDLS and CDR2 YYNGEE. There are 17 residues in the CDR3. Here the CDR3 reads CASSATGTGTELNEQFF. CDR3 nucleotide sequence: TGTGCCAGCAGCGCTACTGGTACCGGGACAGAACTCAATGAGCAGTTCTTC. The whole variable domain, remainder taken from reference TRBV9 and TRBJ2-1, is DSGVTQTPKHLITATGQRVTLRCSPRSGDLSVYWYQQSLDQGLQFLIQYYNGEERAKGNILERFSAQQFPDLHSELNLSSLELGDSALYFCASSATGTGTELNEQFFGPGTRLTVL.

The chain uses TRBV6-5 and TRBJ1-6; possibly TRBD1 for D (5 bases). Germline lookup yields CDR1 MNHEY and CDR2 SVGAGI. The CDR3 runs to 14 residues. With 2 bases removed from V and 7 bases from J, the gap between germline ends came to 9 bases. The CDR3 here is CASSYQGRNSPLHF. CDR3 DNA: TGTGCCAGCAGTTACCAGGGTCGGAATTCACCCCTCCACTTT.

The chain combines TRBV6-2 or TRBV6-3 with TRBJ2-5; no firm D call. This CDR3 has 12 residues. Trimming pared 6 bases from V and 7 bases from J, leaving 12 bases between. Germline values: CDR1 MNHEY, CDR2 SVGEGT. The CDR3 loop reads CASSPLAGTQYF. CDR3 in DNA: TGTGCCAGCAGCCCCCTTGCAGGGACCCAGTACTTC.

This clone was found once. The rearrangement joins TRBV11-3 to TRBJ2-2; D is possibly TRBD2 (5 bases). The CDR3 extends over 16 amino acids. Per germline, CDR1 SGHNT and CDR2 YENEEA. Trimming pared 1 base from V and 2 bases from J, leaving 11 bases between. The CDR3 bases are TGTGCCAGCAGCTTAGGATTCGGGGTCAACACCGGGGAGCTGTTTTTT. This codes for CASSLGFGVNTGELFF.

This clone was counted many times. This chain uses TRBV12-3 or TRBV12-4 with TRBJ1-6; D ambiguous. Deletions cut 4 bases from V and 6 bases from J, with 7 bases between. CDR3 size: 13 residues. The CDR3 loop is CASSSQSNSPLHF. The DNA of the CDR3 is TGTGCCAGCAGTTCCCAGTCTAATTCACCCCTCCACTTT.

This chain connects TRBV3-1 (or the pseudogene TRBV3-2) to TRBJ1-1, with D possibly TRBD1 on 5 matching bases. V was trimmed by 1 base and J by 5 bases, leaving 11 bases between them. Looked up from germline, CDR1 is LGHDT and CDR2 is YNNKEL (reference sequence). This CDR3 region has 14 residues. CDR3 DNA: TGTGCCAGCAGCCAAGGAGAGGGGAGGACTGAAGCTTTCTTT. This sequence encodes CASSQGEGRTEAFF.

V and J are TRBV20-1 and TRBJ1-6, with D perhaps TRBD1 (5 bases). V gave up 3 bases and J gave up 9 bases, with 12 bases separating them. This CDR3 region has 13 residues. Per germline, CDR1 DFQATT and CDR2 SNEGSKA (reference sequence). CDR3 in amino acids: CSASGGGSSPLHF. In DNA, the CDR3 is TGCAGTGCTAGTGGCGGGGGTTCTTCACCCCTCCACTTT.

This chain joins TRBV29-1 and TRBJ1-2; 12 positions match TRBD1. This CDR3 is 13 amino acids long. Germline-derived CDR1 and CDR2 are SQVTM and ANQGSEA. The ends lost 7 bases at V and 8 bases at J; junction bases unmatched: 8. DNA for the CDR3: TGCAGCGCCGAAGGGACAGGGGGCGTCGGCTACACCTTC. This codes for CSAEGTGGVGYTF. Supplemented by reference TRBV29-1 and TRBJ1-2, the full variable domain reads SAVISQKPSRDICQRGTSLTIQCQVDSQVTMMFWYRQQPGQSLTLIATANQGSEATYESGFVIDKFPISRPNLTFSTLTVSNMSPEDSSIYLCSAEGTGGVGYTFGSGTRLTVV.

The chain joins TRBV9 to TRBJ2-5; 7 bases are a match to TRBD1. The V gene end was trimmed by 3 bases and the J gene end by 9 bases; junction bases not matched to a gene: 11. CDR3 size: 14 residues. Germline V CDR1 and CDR2: SGDLS, YYNGEE. The CDR3 sequence: CASSAGQDQGPQYF. In DNA form, the CDR3 reads TGTGCCAGCAGCGCCGGACAGGACCAAGGGCCCCAGTACTTC.

The chain has TRBV5-6 and TRBJ2-7, with 8 bases that match TRBD1. The CDR3 is 15 residues long. J was trimmed by 2 bases and V by 4 bases; bases with no gene match: 8. Germline V gene data show CDR1 as SGHDT and CDR2 as YYEEEE. The CDR3 region has the DNA TGTGCCAGCAGCCGGAGGACAGGGAAACCCTACGAGCAGTACTTC. This codes for CASSRRTGKPYEQYF. Full variable domain (outside the CDR3, taken from reference TRBV5-6 and TRBJ2-7): DAGVTQSPTHLIKTRGQQVTLRCSPKSGHDTVSWYQQALGQGPQFIFQYYEEEERQRGNFPDRFSGHQFPNYSSELNVNALLLGDSALYLCASSRRTGKPYEQYFGPGTRLTVT.

The chain combines TRBV5-4 with TRBJ1-2; perhaps TRBD1 as D (6 bases). The CDR3 length is 13 residues. V was pared by 6 bases and J by 6 bases, with 15 bases between. Germline V gene sequence: CDR1 SGHNT, CDR2 YYREEE (reference sequence). CDR3 nucleotide sequence: TGTGCCAGCACCCTGACAGGTCTCGATGGCTACACCTTC. Protein sequence: CASTLTGLDGYTF.

V and J are TRBV19 and TRBJ1-2; maybe TRBD1 (6 bases). V gave up 4 bases and J gave up 4 bases, with 31 bases separating them. The CDR3 runs 20 residues. Germline V gene lookup returns CDR1 LNHDA and CDR2 SQIVND (reference sequence). CDR3 residues: CASSNDLWPDSLNHPYGYTF. The CDR3 region has the DNA TGTGCCAGTAGTAACGATCTTTGGCCGGACAGTCTCAACCACCCCTATGGCTACACCTTC.

The rearrangement joins TRBV2 to TRBJ2-2, with D perhaps matching TRBD2 (7 bases). The germline gives CDR1 SNHLY, CDR2 FYNNEI. The CDR3 covers 15 residues. Trimming took 8 bases from V and 0 from J, leaving 13 bases between them. The CDR3 DNA is TGTGCCAGCGGAGGGGGGGATACGAACACCGGGGAGCTGTTTTTT. This codes for CASGGGDTNTGELFF.